The source of this T cell receptor beta chain is a study of persistence of HIV-infected CD4 T cells. Study-wide results and caveats: Bulk TCR data could not be restricted to HIV-1-infected CMV-responding cells.

This clone was observed a single time. The antigen remains unidentified. Sequencing used immunoSEQ version 4 in survey mode. Assay: immunoSEQ multiplex PCR; the TCRdb copy retains only in-frame clones and omits some. The sample records around 20,000 clones, roughly 74% being singletons. Stimulation used 7.5 to 10 ug/mL lysate from CMV-infected fibroblasts. CD4+ T cells upregulating both CD40 ligand and CD69 were sorted as responding cells. Donors had CD4+ T cell counts above 400 cells/uL and were CMV-seropositive. Trimming took off 2 bases at V and 6 bases at J, with 7 bases between the two ends. The CDR3 sequence is 11 residues long. Germline V gene sequence: CDR1 GTSNPN, CDR2 SVGIG (reference sequence).

Sequencing was performed on CD4+ T cells sorted from PBMCs after roughly 19-hour stimulation, taken from a patient who received antiretroviral therapy. This chain uses TRBV30 with TRBJ1-2, with D unresolved. The clonotype comes from an adult man with HIV who was CMV-seropositive. Here the CDR3 DNA reads TGTGCCTGGAGTTGGATCGATGGCTACACCTTC. Translated, it gives CAWSWIDGYTF.